The rows below give T cell receptor beta chains drawn from one sample of a study of cytomegalovirus exposure and HLA in healthy donors. Assay: immunoSEQ multiplex PCR; the TCRdb copy retains only in-frame clones and omits some. The table has 200,000 to 300,000 clones, roughly four fifths seen once; the top ten hold roughly 2%. Sequences were obtained from PBMCs. These receptors were taken from a middle-aged woman in good health and CMV-seropositive. CDR3s include the opening cysteine and the closing phenylalanine or tryptophan. The order of the fields is J gene, V gene, D gene, clone size, CDR3 DNA, CDR3 protein. A D gene is named only where the DNA matches it firmly. Rows may omit the clone size; those that give it use once, few, many or a size class.

TRBJ2-7 | TRBV27 | TRBD2 | - | TGTGCCAGCAGTTTAGACGGGGAGGGCTTGGGCGAGCAGTACTTC | CASSLDGEGLGEQYF
TRBJ2-7 | TRBV7-2 | - | - | TGTGCCAGCAGCTTGGGCTATGCGGGCTACGAGCAGTACTTC | CASSLGYAGYEQYF
TRBJ1-2 | TRBV7-9 | - | - | TGTGCCAGCAGCTTAGATCCCACAGCCGGCTACACCTTC | CASSLDPTAGYTF
TRBJ2-1 | TRBV14 | TRBD2 | once | TGTGCCAGCAGCCAAGATTTGGGACTAGGTGAGCAGTTCTTC | CASSQDLGLGEQFF
TRBJ1-2 | TRBV4-2 | - | - | TGTGCCAGCAGCCAAGGACTAGGAGGCTACACCTTC | CASSQGLGGYTF
TRBJ2-3 | TRBV29-1 | TRBD1 | - | TGCAGCGACAGGGGGACTGGCACAGATACGCAGTATTTT | CSDRGTGTDTQYF
TRBJ2-6 | TRBV15 | TRBD1 | - | TGTGCCACCAGCAGAGGACAGGGTTCTGGGGCCAACGTCCTGACTTTC | CATSRGQGSGANVLTF
TRBJ1-6 | TRBV2 | TRBD1 | - | TGTGCCAGCAGTTTGGACAGGTCACCCCTCCACTTT | CASSLDRSPLHF
TRBJ1-6 | TRBV5-4 | - | - | TGTGCCACAGCGGAAGGTAGTTCACCCCTCCACTTT | CATAEGSSPLHF
TRBJ2-7 | TRBV29-1 | - | - | TGCAGCGTTGATGGGGAGTCCTACGAGCAGTACTTC | CSVDGESYEQYF
TRBJ1-2 | TRBV4-3 | - | few | TGCGCCAGCAGCCAAGAGCTAAACTATGGCTACACCTTC | CASSQELNYGYTF
TRBJ1-1 | TRBV5-6 | TRBD1 | - | TGTGCCAGCAGCCCATTTTCGGGACAGATGAACACTGAAGCTTTCTTT | CASSPFSGQMNTEAFF
TRBJ2-7 | TRBV11-2 | - | - | TGTGCCAGCAGCCCAGATATGGGAGTGTTCTACGAGCAGTACTTC | CASSPDMGVFYEQYF
TRBJ2-7 | TRBV4-2 | - | - | TGTGCCAGCAGCCAAGAAAGCCAGGTTACCTACGAGCAGTACTTC | CASSQESQVTYEQYF
TRBJ2-1 | TRBV7-9 | - | - | TGTGCCAGCAGCTTAGTGGGCCCCTACAATGAGCAGTTCTTC | CASSLVGPYNEQFF
TRBJ2-1 | TRBV6-1 | TRBD2 | - | TGTGCCAGTGTAGCGGGAGAGCTAGGCAATGAGCAGTTCTTC | CASVAGELGNEQFF
TRBJ2-7 | TRBV7-3 | - | few | TGTGCCCATACTCGAACTCCCTGCGAGCAGTACTTC | CAHTRTPCEQYF
TRBJ2-1 | TRBV7-8 | - | - | TGTGCCAGCAGCTTAGCGAGCGGTGAGCAGTTCTTC | CASSLASGEQFF
TRBJ2-7 | TRBV6-5 | TRBD1 | - | TGTGCCAGCAGTTACTCGGGACAGGACTACGAGCAGTACTTC | CASSYSGQDYEQYF
TRBJ1-3 | TRBV12-5 | TRBD1 | - | TGTGCTAGTGGTTTGGCCCACTTCCTTCAGGGGGTTAGCTCTGGAAACACCATATATTTT | CASGLAHFLQGVSSGNTIYF
TRBJ1-3 | TRBV7-2 | - | - | TGTGCCAGCAGCCGCATCTCAGGGAACGGAAACACCATATATTTT | CASSRISGNGNTIYF
TRBJ1-5 | TRBV5-1 | - | - | TGCGCCAGCAGCACCGGACTGGGGCAGCCCCAGCATTTT | CASSTGLGQPQHF
TRBJ1-2 | TRBV13 | - | - | TGTGCCAGCAGGAAGACATCTAACTATGGCTACACCTTC | CASRKTSNYGYTF
TRBJ2-7 | TRBV11-1 | - | - | TGTGCCAGCAGCTTAGAGAGCGGTAGCTCCTACGAGCAGTACTTC | CASSLESGSSYEQYF
TRBJ2-1 | TRBV7-2 | TRBD2 | - | TGTGCCAGCAGGGGACTAGCGGGAGCGGATGAGCAGTTCTTC | CASRGLAGADEQFF
TRBJ1-4 | TRBV6-6 | TRBD1 | - | TGTGCCAGCAGAGGGGGCATTAGGGAAAAACTGTTTTTT | CASRGGIREKLFF
TRBJ2-1 | TRBV6-5 | TRBD2 | - | TGTGCCAGCAGTTACCAGGGACTAGCGGGGGGGAATGAGCAGTTCTTC | CASSYQGLAGGNEQFF
TRBJ2-5 | TRBV28 | - | - | TGTGCCAGCAGTTTATACCCACCGGGGACCCAGTACTTC | CASSLYPPGTQYF
TRBJ2-7 | TRBV7-3 | TRBD2 | - | TGTGCCAGCAGCCCCGGGCCTAGCGGGGGATACGAGCAGTACTTC | CASSPGPSGGYEQYF
TRBJ2-1 | TRBV2 | - | - | TGTGCCAGCAGTGGTACTCGCCTATCCGATGAGCAGTTCTTC | CASSGTRLSDEQFF
TRBJ1-2 | TRBV11-2 | - | - | TGTGCCAGCAGCTTCCTCGGGGGGGAATCCTATGGCTACACCTTC | CASSFLGGESYGYTF
TRBJ2-7 | TRBV7-2 | - | - | TGTGCCAGCAGCTTAGACTGGAGCTCCTACGAGCAGTACTTC | CASSLDWSSYEQYF
TRBJ2-7 | TRBV6-6 | - | - | TGTGCCAGCAGTAGAGATGACAGTGGATACGAGCAGTACTTC | CASSRDDSGYEQYF
TRBJ1-2 | TRBV19 | TRBD1 | - | TGTGCCAGTAGTACCGCCAGGGGGAACTATGGCTACACCTTC | CASSTARGNYGYTF
TRBJ1-1 | TRBV30 | TRBD1 | - | TGTGCCTGGAAAGGGACAGCCCTTCTGGGGGCTTTCTTT | CAWKGTALLGAFF
TRBJ2-2 | TRBV13 | TRBD2 | few | TGTGCCAGCAGCTCACTGACTAGCGGGTTCACCGGGGAGCTGTTTTTT | CASSSLTSGFTGELFF
TRBJ2-1 | TRBV6-5 | - | few | TGTGCCAGCAGTTACTCGATATGGGGGCGAGGAAATGAGCAGTTCTTC | CASSYSIWGRGNEQFF
TRBJ2-2 | TRBV19 | - | few | TGTGCCTCTCGACTAGAGCCGAACACCGGGGAGCTGTTTTTT | CASRLEPNTGELFF
TRBJ1-2 | TRBV6-5 | - | - | TGTGCCAGCAGAACAGGGCTCATCTATGGCTACACCTTC | CASRTGLIYGYTF
TRBJ2-7 | TRBV6-6 | - | - | TGTGCCAGCATGCGGGGGCATTCCTACGAGCAGTACTTC | CASMRGHSYEQYF
TRBJ1-3 | TRBV7-6 | - | - | TGTGCCAGCAGCTTAGCGGGACGGGGGGCGCTGATCTCTGGAAACACCATATATTTT | CASSLAGRGALISGNTIYF
TRBJ2-1 | TRBV7-3 | TRBD2 | - | TGTGCCAGCAGCCCTGGGACTAGCGGGAGCAATGAGCAGTTCTTC | CASSPGTSGSNEQFF
TRBJ1-2 | TRBV19 | - | - | TGTGCCAGTAGTATATCAACGGGAAACTATGGCTACACCTTC | CASSISTGNYGYTF